Described below is a single TCR beta chain sequence and its context. Its antigen is undetermined. The CDR3 has 13 residues. V gave up 6 bases and J gave up 5 bases; unmatched junction bases: 8. Germline CDR1 reads DFQATT; CDR2 reads SNEGSKA (reference sequence). This sample is drawn from a study of T-cell memory formation after mild COVID-19. Study-wide findings and caveats: Pre-infection memory showed some responding clones, and this suggested that cross-reactive memory joined. Shrinking CD4+ clones were chiefly CM and EM; CD8+ ones were chiefly EMRA. There was no confirmation that second-wave clones peaking on day 37 were SARS-CoV-2 specific.

TCRdb called the 5' RACE reads again in MiXCR, with one record for every CDR3 protein. In the table there are hundreds of thousands of distinct CDR3 sequences, around 28% of which are singletons. The source of this sequence is an adult woman who had mild COVID-19 (a few samples of this study predate the infection). Cell type and time point are not known. Sequenced input: PBMCs or a T cell subset sorted from them (not recorded which). The chain uses TRBV20-1 and TRBJ2-3; 7 bases line up with TRBD2. The CDR3 DNA reads TGCAGTGCCCCCCGGGGGGATCGAGATACGCAGTATTTT. It translates to CSAPRGDRDTQYF.